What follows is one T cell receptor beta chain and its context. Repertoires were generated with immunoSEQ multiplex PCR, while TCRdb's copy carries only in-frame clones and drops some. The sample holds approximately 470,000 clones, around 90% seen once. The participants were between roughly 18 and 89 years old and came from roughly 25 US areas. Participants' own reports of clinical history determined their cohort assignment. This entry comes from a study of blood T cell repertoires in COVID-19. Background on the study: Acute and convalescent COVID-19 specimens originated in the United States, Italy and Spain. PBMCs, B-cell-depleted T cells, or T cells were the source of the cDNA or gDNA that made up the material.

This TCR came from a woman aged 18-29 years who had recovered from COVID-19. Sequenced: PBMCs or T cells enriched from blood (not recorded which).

CDR3 nucleotides: TGCGCCAGCAGCTTGGTGGCTAGCGGAGAGACCCAGTACTTC. Encoded protein: CASSLVASGETQYF. The genes are TRBV5-1 and TRBJ2-5, with TRBD2 matching 7 bases. The CDR3 extends over 14 amino acids. Trimming removed 0 bases from V and 4 bases from J; junction bases left unmatched: 3. CDR1 is SGHRS and CDR2 is YFSETQ in the germline V gene.